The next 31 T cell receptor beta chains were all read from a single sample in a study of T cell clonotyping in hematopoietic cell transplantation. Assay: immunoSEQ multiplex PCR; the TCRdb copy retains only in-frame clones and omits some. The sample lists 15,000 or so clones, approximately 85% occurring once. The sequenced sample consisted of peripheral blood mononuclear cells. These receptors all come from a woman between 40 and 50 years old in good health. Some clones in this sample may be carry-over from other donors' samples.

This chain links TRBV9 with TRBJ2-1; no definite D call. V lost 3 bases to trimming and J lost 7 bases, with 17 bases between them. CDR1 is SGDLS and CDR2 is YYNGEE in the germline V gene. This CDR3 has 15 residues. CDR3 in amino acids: CASSARRLPSNEQFF. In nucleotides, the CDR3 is TGTGCCAGCAGCGCTAGACGGCTGCCTAGTAATGAGCAGTTCTTC.

The chain's CDR3 is CASTGRAEKLFF. The CDR3, as DNA: TGTGCCAGCACTGGCAGGGCTGAAAAACTGTTTTTT. The chain uses TRBV25-1 and TRBJ1-4; possibly TRBD1 for D (5 bases). The CDR3 contains 12 residues. V lost 7 bases and J 7 bases, leaving 10 bases between the germline ends. Germline V gene lookup returns CDR1 MGHDK and CDR2 SYGVNS.

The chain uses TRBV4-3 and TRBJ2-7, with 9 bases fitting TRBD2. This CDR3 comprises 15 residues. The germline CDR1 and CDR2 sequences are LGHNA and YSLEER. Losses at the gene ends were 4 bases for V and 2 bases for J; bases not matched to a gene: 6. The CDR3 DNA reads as TGCGCCAGCAGCCTTCCTAGCGGGGTGACCTACGAGCAGTACTTC. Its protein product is CASSLPSGVTYEQYF.

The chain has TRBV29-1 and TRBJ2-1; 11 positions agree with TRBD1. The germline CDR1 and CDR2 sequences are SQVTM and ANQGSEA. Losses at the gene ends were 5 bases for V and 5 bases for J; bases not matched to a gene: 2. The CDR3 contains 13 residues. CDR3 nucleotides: TGCAGCGTTCGGGACAGGGGGGACAATGAGCAGTTCTTC. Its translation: CSVRDRGDNEQFF.

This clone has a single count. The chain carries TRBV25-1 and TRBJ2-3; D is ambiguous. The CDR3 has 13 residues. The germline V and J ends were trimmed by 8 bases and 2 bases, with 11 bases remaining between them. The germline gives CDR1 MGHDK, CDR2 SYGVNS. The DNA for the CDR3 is TGTGCCAGCCGATCCGAGCCCACAGATACGCAGTATTTT. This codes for CASRSEPTDTQYF.

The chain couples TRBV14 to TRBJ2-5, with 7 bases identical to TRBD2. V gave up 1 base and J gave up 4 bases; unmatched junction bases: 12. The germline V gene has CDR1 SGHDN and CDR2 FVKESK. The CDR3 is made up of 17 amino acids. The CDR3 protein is CASSQVPRTRNRETQYF. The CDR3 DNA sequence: TGTGCCAGCAGCCAAGTCCCGAGGACTAGAAATCGAGAGACCCAGTACTTC.

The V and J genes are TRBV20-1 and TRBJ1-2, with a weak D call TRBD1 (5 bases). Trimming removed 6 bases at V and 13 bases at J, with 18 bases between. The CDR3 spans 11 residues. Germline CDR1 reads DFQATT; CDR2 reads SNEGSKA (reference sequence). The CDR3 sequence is CSASVYEGTTF. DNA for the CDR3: TGCAGTGCATCTGTTTATGAGGGGACCACCTTC.

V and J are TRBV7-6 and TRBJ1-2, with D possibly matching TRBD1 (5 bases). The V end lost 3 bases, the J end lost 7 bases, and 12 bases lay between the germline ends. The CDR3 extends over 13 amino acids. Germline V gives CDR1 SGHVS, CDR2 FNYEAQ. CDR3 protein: CASSLNPGSGYTF. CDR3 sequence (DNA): TGTGCCAGCAGCTTGAATCCAGGGAGTGGCTACACCTTC.

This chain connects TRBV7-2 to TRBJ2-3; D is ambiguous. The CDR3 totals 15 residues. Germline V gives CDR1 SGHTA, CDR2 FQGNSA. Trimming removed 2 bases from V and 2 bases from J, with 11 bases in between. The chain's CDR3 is CASSLWSVLTDTQYF. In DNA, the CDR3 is TGTGCCAGCAGCTTATGGAGCGTACTCACAGATACGCAGTATTTT. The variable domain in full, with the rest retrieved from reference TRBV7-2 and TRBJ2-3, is GAGVSQSPSNKVTEKGKDVELRCDPISGHTALYWYRQSLGQGLEFLIYFQGNSAPDKSGLPSDRFSAERTGGSVSTLTIQRTQQEDSAVYLCASSLWSVLTDTQYFGPGTRLTVL.

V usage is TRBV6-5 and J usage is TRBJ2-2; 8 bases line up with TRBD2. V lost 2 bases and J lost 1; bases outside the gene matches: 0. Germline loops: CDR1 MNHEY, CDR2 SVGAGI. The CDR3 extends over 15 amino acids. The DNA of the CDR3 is TGTGCCAGCAGTTACGCGGGAGGGAACACCGGGGAGCTGTTTTTT. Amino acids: CASSYAGGNTGELFF.

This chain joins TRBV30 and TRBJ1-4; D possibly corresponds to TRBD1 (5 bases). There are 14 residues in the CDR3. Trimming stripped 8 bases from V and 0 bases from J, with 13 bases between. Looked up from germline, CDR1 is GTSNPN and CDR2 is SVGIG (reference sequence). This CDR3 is CAPRRGATNEKLFF. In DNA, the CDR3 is TGTGCCCCGAGGAGGGGAGCAACTAATGAAAAACTGTTTTTT.

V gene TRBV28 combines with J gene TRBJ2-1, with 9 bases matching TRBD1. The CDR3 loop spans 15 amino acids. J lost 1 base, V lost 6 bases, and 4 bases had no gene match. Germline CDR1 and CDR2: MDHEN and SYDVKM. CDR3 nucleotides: TGTGCCAGCAGGAGACAGGGGGAGTCCTACAATGAGCAGTTCTTC. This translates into CASRRQGESYNEQFF. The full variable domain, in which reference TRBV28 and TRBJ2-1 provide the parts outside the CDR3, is DVKVTQSSRYLVKRTGEKVFLECVQDMDHENMFWYRQDPGLGLRLIYFSYDVKMKEKGDIPEGYSVSREKKERFSLILESASTNQTSMYLCASRRQGESYNEQFFGPGTRLTVL.

The CDR3 here is CASKEGRGPDTQYF. In nucleotides, the CDR3 is TGTGCCAGTAAGGAGGGAAGGGGTCCAGATACGCAGTATTTT. V and J are TRBV19 and TRBJ2-3; D is possibly TRBD2 (6 bases). Germline assignment: CDR1 LNHDA and CDR2 SQIVND (reference sequence). This CDR3 spans 14 amino acids. V dropped 7 bases and J dropped 4 bases, with 15 bases sitting between them.

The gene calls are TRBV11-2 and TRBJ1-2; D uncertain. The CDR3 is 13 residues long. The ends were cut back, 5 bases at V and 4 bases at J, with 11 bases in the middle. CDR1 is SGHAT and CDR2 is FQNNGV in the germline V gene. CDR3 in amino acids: CASSQDPIYGYTF. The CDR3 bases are TGTGCCAGCAGCCAAGACCCGATCTATGGCTACACCTTC.

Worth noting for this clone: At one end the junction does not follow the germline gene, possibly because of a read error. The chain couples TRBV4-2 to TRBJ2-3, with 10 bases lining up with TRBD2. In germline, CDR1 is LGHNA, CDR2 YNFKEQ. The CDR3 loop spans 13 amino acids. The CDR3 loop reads CASSQLSGRSQHF. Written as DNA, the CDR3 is TGTGCCAGCAGCCAACTTAGCGGGAGGTCCCAACATTTT.

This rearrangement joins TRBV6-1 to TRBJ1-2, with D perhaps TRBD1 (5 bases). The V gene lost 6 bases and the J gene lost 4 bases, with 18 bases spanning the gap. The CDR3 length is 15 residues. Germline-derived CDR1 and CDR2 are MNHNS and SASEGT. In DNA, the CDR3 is TGTGCCAGCAGCCCTAACCATGGGGACGTCTATGGCTACACCTTC. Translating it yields CASSPNHGDVYGYTF.

CDR3 bases: TGTGCCTGGAGTGGGTTGGAGGGTTGGGCTTTCTTT. This encodes CAWSGLEGWAFF. The chain links TRBV30 to TRBJ1-1, with no clear D. Germline V gives CDR1 GTSNPN, CDR2 SVGIG (reference sequence). Trimming removed 1 base at V and 11 bases at J, with 14 bases between. The CDR3 consists of 12 residues. The variable domain in full, completed from reference TRBV30 and TRBJ1-1, reads SQTIHQWPATLVQPVGSPLSLECTVEGTSNPNLYWYRQAAGRGLQLLFYSVGIGQISSEVPQNLSASRPQDRQFILSSKKLLLSDSGFYLCAWSGLEGWAFFGQGTRLTVV.

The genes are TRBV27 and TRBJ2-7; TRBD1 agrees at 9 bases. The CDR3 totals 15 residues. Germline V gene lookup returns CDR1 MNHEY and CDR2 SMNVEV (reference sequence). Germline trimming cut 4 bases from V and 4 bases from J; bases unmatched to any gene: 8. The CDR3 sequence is CASSSTGGIMYEQYF. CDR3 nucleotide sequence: TGTGCCAGCAGTTCCACAGGGGGCATAATGTACGAGCAGTACTTC.

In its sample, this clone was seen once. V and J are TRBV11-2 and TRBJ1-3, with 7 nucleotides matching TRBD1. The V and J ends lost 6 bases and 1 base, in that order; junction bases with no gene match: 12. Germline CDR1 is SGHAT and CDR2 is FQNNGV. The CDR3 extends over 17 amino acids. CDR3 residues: CASRAPHRGYSGNTIYF. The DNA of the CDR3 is TGTGCCAGCAGAGCCCCTCACAGGGGCTATTCTGGAAACACCATATATTTT.

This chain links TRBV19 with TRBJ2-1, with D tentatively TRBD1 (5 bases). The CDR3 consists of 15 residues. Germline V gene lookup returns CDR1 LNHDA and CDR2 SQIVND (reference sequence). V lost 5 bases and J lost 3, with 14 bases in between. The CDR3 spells CASSPRGDSYNEQFF. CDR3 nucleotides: TGTGCCAGTAGTCCTCGTGGAGACAGCTACAATGAGCAGTTCTTC.

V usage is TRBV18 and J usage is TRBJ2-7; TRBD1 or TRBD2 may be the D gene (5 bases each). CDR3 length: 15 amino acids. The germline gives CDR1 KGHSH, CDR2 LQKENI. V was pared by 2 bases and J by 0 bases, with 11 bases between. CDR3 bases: TGTGCCAGCTCACCAGGAGCAGGGAGCTCCTACGAGCAGTACTTC. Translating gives CASSPGAGSSYEQYF.

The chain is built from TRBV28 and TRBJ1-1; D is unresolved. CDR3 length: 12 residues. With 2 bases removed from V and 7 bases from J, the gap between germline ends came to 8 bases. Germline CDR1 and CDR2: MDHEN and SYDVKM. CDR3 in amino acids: CASSLLGFEAFF. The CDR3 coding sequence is TGTGCCAGCAGTTTACTAGGTTTTGAAGCTTTCTTT.

The CDR3 region has the DNA TGTGCCAGCAGTTCATTACCCATCGCTGAAGCTTTCTTT. It encodes CASSSLPIAEAFF. The chain joins TRBV28 to TRBJ1-1, with unresolved D. Germline assignment: CDR1 MDHEN and CDR2 SYDVKM. The CDR3 is made up of 13 amino acids. Trimming removed 4 bases from V and 6 bases from J, with 12 bases in between. Looking up the rest from reference TRBV28 and TRBJ1-1 gives the full variable domain: DVKVTQSSRYLVKRTGEKVFLECVQDMDHENMFWYRQDPGLGLRLIYFSYDVKMKEKGDIPEGYSVSREKKERFSLILESASTNQTSMYLCASSSLPIAEAFFGQGTRLTVV.

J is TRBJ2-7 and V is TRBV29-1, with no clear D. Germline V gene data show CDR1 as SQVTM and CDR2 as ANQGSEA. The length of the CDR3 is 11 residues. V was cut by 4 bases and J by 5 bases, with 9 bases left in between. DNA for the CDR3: TGCAGCGTTGTGAGGAAAAACGAGCAGTACTTC. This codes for CSVVRKNEQYF.

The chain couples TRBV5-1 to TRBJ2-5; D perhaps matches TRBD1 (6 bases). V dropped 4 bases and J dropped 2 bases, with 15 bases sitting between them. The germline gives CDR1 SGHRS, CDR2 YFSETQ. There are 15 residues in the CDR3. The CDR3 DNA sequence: TGCGCCAGCAGCCCCGGGACATATACACAAGAGACCCAGTACTTC. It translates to CASSPGTYTQETQYF.

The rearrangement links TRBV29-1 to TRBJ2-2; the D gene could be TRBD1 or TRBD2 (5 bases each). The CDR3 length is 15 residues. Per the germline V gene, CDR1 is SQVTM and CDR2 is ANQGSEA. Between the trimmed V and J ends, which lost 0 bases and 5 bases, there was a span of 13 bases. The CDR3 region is CSVEDEGSGTGELFF. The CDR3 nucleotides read TGCAGCGTTGAAGATGAGGGGTCGGGGACCGGGGAGCTGTTTTTT.

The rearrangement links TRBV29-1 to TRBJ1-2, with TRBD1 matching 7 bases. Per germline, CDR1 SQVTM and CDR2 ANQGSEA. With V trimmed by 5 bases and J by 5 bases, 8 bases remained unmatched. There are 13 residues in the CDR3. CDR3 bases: TGCAGCGTTCAAGGGGGCAGAATTTATGGCTACACCTTC. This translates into CSVQGGRIYGYTF.

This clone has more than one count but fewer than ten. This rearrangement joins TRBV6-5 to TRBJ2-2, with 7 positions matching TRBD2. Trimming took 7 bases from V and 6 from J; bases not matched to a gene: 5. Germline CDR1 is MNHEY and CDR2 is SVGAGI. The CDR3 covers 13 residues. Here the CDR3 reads CASKSREAGELFF. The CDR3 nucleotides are TGTGCCAGCAAATCCCGGGAGGCCGGGGAGCTGTTTTTT.

DNA of the CDR3: TGTGCCAGCAGCTTCGGCCAGCTGAACACTGAAGCTTTCTTT. Translated: CASSFGQLNTEAFF. The V and J genes are TRBV11-2 and TRBJ1-1; D gene uncertain. In germline, CDR1 is SGHAT, CDR2 FQNNGV. Trimming removed 3 bases from V and 0 bases from J, with 8 bases in between. This CDR3 has 14 residues.

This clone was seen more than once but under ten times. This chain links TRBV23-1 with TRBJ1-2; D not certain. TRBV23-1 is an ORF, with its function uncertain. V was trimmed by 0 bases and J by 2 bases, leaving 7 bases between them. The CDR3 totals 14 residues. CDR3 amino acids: CASSQSLGNYGYTF. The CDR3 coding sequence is TGCGCCAGCAGTCAATCATTAGGGAACTATGGCTACACCTTC.

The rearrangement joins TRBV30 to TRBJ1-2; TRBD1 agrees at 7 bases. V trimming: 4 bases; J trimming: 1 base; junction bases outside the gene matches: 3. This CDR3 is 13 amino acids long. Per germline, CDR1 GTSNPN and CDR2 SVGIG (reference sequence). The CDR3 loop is CAWTGTVNYGYTF. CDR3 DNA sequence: TGTGCCTGGACCGGGACAGTTAACTATGGCTACACCTTC. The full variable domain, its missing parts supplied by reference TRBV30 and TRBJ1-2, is SQTIHQWPATLVQPVGSPLSLECTVEGTSNPNLYWYRQAAGRGLQLLFYSVGIGQISSEVPQNLSASRPQDRQFILSSKKLLLSDSGFYLCAWTGTVNYGYTFGSGTRLTVV.